The rows below give T cell receptor beta chains drawn from one sample of a study of blood T cell repertoires in COVID-19. Assay used: immunoSEQ multiplex PCR; TCRdb lists only in-frame clones, some missing. The sample yields approximately 200,000 clones, just under 90% seen once. The material sequenced was PBMCs or T cells enriched from blood (not recorded which). The receptors originated from a man aged 25-45 years who had recovered from COVID-19. Both conserved end residues are part of each CDR3. The D gene is left open where the match is weak. A row's size may be missing; if present it is once, few, many or a size class.

j_call d_call clone_size v_call cdr3_aa cdr3_nt
TRBJ1-1 . . TRBV28 CASSLYRTPHEAFF TGTGCCAGCAGTTTATACCGGACACCCCATGAAGCTTTCTTT
TRBJ2-7 TRBD1 . TRBV24-1 CATQGTGAYEQYF TGTGCCACCCAGGGGACAGGGGCCTACGAGCAGTACTTC
TRBJ2-7 TRBD2 . TRBV6-1 CASSDGLAGTYEQYF TGTGCCAGCAGTGACGGACTAGCGGGCACCTACGAGCAGTACTTC
TRBJ1-5 TRBD1 . TRBV19 CASSIGTGKRDNQPQHF TGTGCCAGTAGTATAGGGACAGGGAAAAGGGACAATCAGCCCCAGCATTTT
TRBJ2-5 TRBD2 . TRBV11-2 CASSSKAGVGQETQYF TGTGCCAGCAGCTCCAAAGCGGGAGTGGGTCAAGAGACCCAGTACTTC
TRBJ2-3 TRBD2 . TRBV5-1 CASSGSTSGRATDTQYF TGCGCCAGCAGCGGGTCGACTAGCGGGAGGGCGACAGATACGCAGTATTTT
TRBJ2-2 . . TRBV3-1/TRBV3-2 CASSPGPGEGGELFF TGTGCCAGCAGCCCTGGTCCAGGGGAGGGCGGGGAGCTGTTTTTT
TRBJ2-1 TRBD2 . TRBV5-1 CASNGGGYSYNEQFF TGCGCCAGCAATGGGGGGGGATACTCCTACAATGAGCAGTTCTTC
TRBJ1-2 . once TRBV24-1 CATSDHSGQDYGYTF TGTGCCACCAGTGATCACTCGGGACAAGACTATGGCTACACCTTC
TRBJ2-2 TRBD2 . TRBV5-8 CASSQRTSGGLNTGELFF TGTGCCAGCAGCCAACGGACTAGCGGGGGACTTAACACCGGGGAGCTGTTTTTT
TRBJ1-5 TRBD1 . TRBV27 CASRPGTDNQPQHF TGTGCCAGCAGACCAGGGACAGACAATCAGCCCCAGCATTTT
TRBJ1-1 . . TRBV7-9 CASSLGRGAMNTEAFF TGTGCCAGCAGCTTAGGTCGGGGGGCAATGAACACTGAAGCTTTCTTT
TRBJ1-5 TRBD1 . TRBV6-4 CASSDSRGRNQPQHF TGTGCCAGCAGTGACTCAAGGGGGCGCAATCAGCCCCAGCATTTT
TRBJ2-1 TRBD1 . TRBV24-1 CATSNRGINYNEQFF TGTGCCACCAGTAACAGGGGGATTAATTACAATGAGCAGTTCTTC
TRBJ1-2 . . TRBV12-3/TRBV12-4 CASSLGQIYTF TGTGCCAGCAGTCTTGGACAGATCTACACCTTC
TRBJ1-1 . . TRBV19 CASSVKGGTEAFF TGTGCCAGTAGTGTGAAGGGAGGGACTGAAGCTTTCTTT
TRBJ2-5 . once TRBV6-5 CASSPGTSGTETQYF TGTGCCAGCAGTCCCGGGACATCGGGGACGGAGACCCAGTACTTC
TRBJ2-7 TRBD2 . TRBV9 CASSASGSWSYEQYF TGTGCCAGCAGCGCTAGCGGATCGTGGTCCTACGAGCAGTACTTC
TRBJ2-2 . . TRBV7-8 CASSPRPGLHSDTGELFF TGTGCCAGCAGCCCAAGACCGGGACTCCATTCGGACACCGGGGAGCTGTTTTTT
TRBJ2-7 . . TRBV30 CAWSDPGRILEQYF TGTGCCTGGAGTGACCCCGGCAGGATCCTCGAGCAGTACTTC
TRBJ1-1 TRBD1 . TRBV10-3 CAISVSTGQNTEAFF TGTGCCATCAGTGTTTCGACAGGGCAGAACACTGAAGCTTTCTTT
TRBJ2-1 . . TRBV10-1 CASSDREFNEQFF TGCGCCAGCAGTGACCGGGAGTTTAATGAGCAGTTCTTC
TRBJ2-7 TRBD2 once TRBV15 CATSRDILQRELPYEQYF TGTGCCACCAGCAGAGATATTCTCCAGCGGGAGCTCCCCTACGAGCAGTACTTC
TRBJ2-1 TRBD2 . TRBV7-9 CASSYLTSGSQSYNEQFF TGTGCCAGCAGCTATTTGACTAGCGGGAGCCAGTCCTACAATGAGCAGTTCTTC
TRBJ1-2 TRBD1 . TRBV5-8 CASSSLTGGKRGYTF TGTGCCAGCAGCTCGTTGACAGGGGGGAAGAGAGGCTACACCTTC
TRBJ2-5 . . TRBV24-1 CATSDPIRGEETQYF TGTGCCACCAGTGATCCCATCAGGGGTGAAGAGACCCAGTACTTC
TRBJ1-2 . . TRBV30 CAWSSRQARSGYTF TGTGCCTGGAGTTCTAGACAGGCAAGGTCTGGCTACACCTTC
TRBJ2-7 . . TRBV29-1 CSVAGAAYEQYF TGCAGCGTTGCAGGGGCCGCCTACGAGCAGTACTTC
TRBJ2-2 TRBD1 . TRBV11-3 CASSSGQGTITGELFF TGTGCCAGCAGCTCAGGACAGGGCACAATCACCGGGGAGCTGTTTTTT
TRBJ2-7 TRBD1 . TRBV9 CASSNRREAGTGVNEQYF TGTGCCAGCAGCAACCGTAGAGAAGCCGGGACAGGGGTGAACGAGCAGTACTTC
TRBJ2-7 TRBD2 . TRBV7-8 CASSHPGLGVEQYF TGTGCCAGCAGCCATCCGGGACTAGGAGTAGAGCAGTACTTC
TRBJ1-1 . few TRBV19 CASSIWQREAFF TGTGCCAGTAGTATCTGGCAGAGGGAAGCTTTCTTT
TRBJ1-3 . few TRBV29-1 CAAEVKQNSGNTIYF TGCGCAGCGGAGGTCAAGCAAAACTCTGGAAACACCATATATTTT
TRBJ2-1 . . TRBV4-3 CASSQEGLNEQFF TGCGCCAGCAGCCAAGAGGGCCTCAATGAGCAGTTCTTC